Below, 32 T cell receptor beta chains from the same sample are listed, as sequenced in a study of T-cell memory formation after mild COVID-19. TCRdb re-called the 5' RACE reads with MiXCR, one entry per CDR3 protein. This sample has about 430,000 distinct CDR3 sequences; 15% to 20% occur once, and the top ten carry roughly a fifth. The sequencing input was PBMCs or a T cell subset sorted from them (not recorded which). The receptors derive from a man younger than 30 who had mild COVID-19 (a few samples of this study predate the infection). Cell type and time point are not known.

J is TRBJ2-3 and V is TRBV5-6; D is uncertain. V shed 3 bases and J shed 6 bases, with 8 bases lying between them. CDR3 length: 12 residues. Germline loops: CDR1 SGHDT, CDR2 YYEEEE. The DNA for the CDR3 is TGTGCCAGCAGCTACCCCCGGGATACGCAGTATTTT. This codes for CASSYPRDTQYF. Drawing the rest from reference TRBV5-6 and TRBJ2-3, the complete variable domain is DAGVTQSPTHLIKTRGQQVTLRCSPKSGHDTVSWYQQALGQGPQFIFQYYEEEERQRGNFPDRFSGHQFPNYSSELNVNALLLGDSALYLCASSYPRDTQYFGPGTRLTVL.

This clonotype has a handful of counts. The chain carries TRBV3-1 and TRBJ2-7; D might be TRBD1 (6 bases). Trimming cost V 5 bases and J 6 bases, with 17 bases left between them. CDR1 is LGHDT and CDR2 is YNNKEL in the germline V gene (reference sequence). CDR3 length: 14 residues. The CDR3 region has the DNA TGTGCCAGCAGCATTGCGGCAGGGGTGGGCGAGCAGTACTTC. Its protein is CASSIAAGVGEQYF.

This clonotype was observed at least ten times. The J gene is TRBJ1-2, the V gene TRBV11-2; maybe TRBD1 (6 bases). Germline values: CDR1 SGHAT, CDR2 FQNNGV. The CDR3 loop spans 13 amino acids. Trimming took 5 bases from V and 6 from J, leaving 13 bases between them. The CDR3 DNA sequence: TGTGCCAGCAGCCCTCGGGGGGCTCATGGCTACACCTTC. Its translation: CASSPRGAHGYTF.

This clonotype was found many times. This chain joins TRBV7-9 and TRBJ2-1, with 7 bases fitting TRBD1. Germline CDR1 is SEHNR and CDR2 is FQNEAQ (reference sequence). The CDR3 runs 16 residues. Trimming removed 1 base from V and 3 bases from J; junction bases left unmatched: 6. CDR3 coding DNA: TGTGCCAGCAGCTTAGGTGGGGACAGCCGCTACAATGAGCAGTTCTTC. It specifies CASSLGGDSRYNEQFF.

This clonotype was seen more than once but under ten times. This chain uses TRBV20-1 with TRBJ1-1; TRBD1 agrees at 9 bases. The CDR3 is 14 residues long. Per germline, CDR1 DFQATT and CDR2 SNEGSKA (reference sequence). The V gene end was trimmed by 4 bases and the J gene end by 4 bases; junction bases not matched to a gene: 7. The CDR3 is CSAKTGGALTEAFF. CDR3 in DNA: TGCAGTGCTAAAACAGGGGGCGCGCTCACTGAAGCTTTCTTT.

V gene TRBV12-3 or TRBV12-4 combines with J gene TRBJ2-7; TRBD2 agrees at 12 bases. Losses at the gene ends were 5 bases for V and 3 bases for J; bases not matched to a gene: 2. The CDR3 length is 14 residues. CDR3: CASSQLAGGYEQYF. The CDR3 coding sequence is TGTGCCAGCAGTCAACTAGCGGGGGGCTACGAGCAGTACTTC.

This clonotype was seen many times. The chain recombines TRBV19 with TRBJ2-7, with TRBD1 identical over 12 bases. CDR1 is LNHDA, CDR2 SQIVND, per germline (reference sequence). The V and J ends lost 9 bases and 5 bases, in that order; junction bases with no gene match: 5. The CDR3 extends over 13 amino acids. In DNA form, the CDR3 reads TGTGCCAGCTCCGGGACAGGGGGCGACGAGCAGTACTTC. Its protein is CASSGTGGDEQYF.

The V call is TRBV7-2, the J call TRBJ1-4, with D possibly TRBD1 on 6 matching bases. Germline CDR1 SGHTA, CDR2 FQGNSA. Trimming stripped 1 base from V and 7 bases from J, with 16 bases between. The CDR3 is made up of 16 amino acids. The CDR3 DNA sequence: TGTGCCAGCAGCTTAGAGGGCACAGGGTTGGGTGAAAAACTGTTTTTT. Encoded protein: CASSLEGTGLGEKLFF.

This chain links TRBV5-1 with TRBJ1-1; 7 bases agree with TRBD1. V lost 0 bases and J lost 0; bases outside the gene matches: 5. The CDR3 consists of 16 residues. Germline V gives CDR1 SGHRS, CDR2 YFSETQ. The CDR3 reads CASSLVRDSVNTEAFF. The DNA for the CDR3 is TGCGCCAGCAGCTTGGTCCGGGACAGTGTGAACACTGAAGCTTTCTTT.

This clonotype was seen a few times. This rearrangement joins TRBV5-1 to TRBJ1-6; D is unclear. The germline V gene encodes CDR1 SGHRS and CDR2 YFSETQ. CDR3 length: 14 amino acids. V dropped 0 bases and J dropped 7 bases, with 8 bases sitting between them. The CDR3 loop reads CASSLVADNSPLHF. The CDR3 nucleotides are TGCGCCAGCAGCTTGGTGGCAGACAATTCACCCCTCCACTTT. The whole variable domain, filled in from reference TRBV5-1 and TRBJ1-6, reads KAGVTQTPRYLIKTRGQQVTLSCSPISGHRSVSWYQQTPGQGLQFLFEYFSETQRNKGNFPGRFSGRQFSNSRSEMNVSTLELGDSALYLCASSLVADNSPLHFGNGTRLTVT.

The chain carries TRBV4-2 and TRBJ2-5; possibly TRBD2 for D (6 bases). Germline values: CDR1 LGHNA, CDR2 YNFKEQ. This CDR3 contains 15 residues. The V end lost 0 bases, the J end lost 5 bases, and 13 bases lay between the germline ends. CDR3 amino acids: CASSQDWLARETQYF. The DNA for the CDR3 is TGTGCCAGCAGCCAAGATTGGCTAGCGAGGGAGACCCAGTACTTC.

This clonotype has at least ten counts. This sequence joins TRBV24-1 and TRBJ2-2; 9 nucleotides align to TRBD2. Trimming took 3 bases from V and 4 from J; bases not matched to a gene: 8. The CDR3 length is 17 residues. Germline lookup yields CDR1 KGHDR and CDR2 SFDVKD. This CDR3 reads CATSDRGTSPGTGELFF. DNA of the CDR3: TGTGCCACCAGTGATCGGGGGACTAGCCCAGGCACCGGGGAGCTGTTTTTT.

This clonotype was counted ten times or more. This chain connects TRBV11-2 to TRBJ2-2; tentative D call: TRBD2 (6 bases). Germline-derived CDR1 and CDR2 are SGHAT and FQNNGV. V shed 3 bases and J shed 7 bases, with 15 bases lying between them. The CDR3 runs 15 residues. CDR3 in amino acids: CASSLGREVVGELFF. CDR3 DNA sequence: TGTGCCAGCAGCTTGGGTAGGGAGGTCGTCGGGGAGCTGTTTTTT.

The genes are TRBV5-1 and TRBJ1-1, with TRBD1 identical over 7 bases. Germline V gene sequence: CDR1 SGHRS, CDR2 YFSETQ. The CDR3 has 16 amino acids. V shed 4 bases and J 1 base; nucleotides not matched to a gene: 10. The CDR3 DNA reads TGCGCCAGCAGCCAACCGGACAGGTTTTGGAACACTGAAGCTTTCTTT. This codes for CASSQPDRFWNTEAFF.

This clonotype has at least ten counts. CDR3 sequence: CASSPNRGLTNTEAFF. The CDR3, as DNA: TGTGCCAGCTCCCCGAACCGGGGGCTTACAAACACTGAAGCTTTCTTT. The genes are TRBV18 and TRBJ1-1; possible D gene TRBD1, 6 bases. V shed 6 bases and J shed 2 bases, with 19 bases lying between them. The CDR3 length is 16 residues. Per the germline V gene, CDR1 is KGHSH and CDR2 is LQKENI.

In its sample, this clonotype was seen a few times. V is TRBV4-1 and J is TRBJ1-3; unclear D gene. The CDR3 consists of 17 residues. Trimming left V 0 bases short and J 0 bases short, with 12 bases between. Germline V gene lookup returns CDR1 MGHRA and CDR2 YSYEKL. CDR3 sequence: CASSQEGLQPSGNTIYF. CDR3 sequence (DNA): TGCGCCAGCAGCCAAGAAGGTCTCCAGCCCTCTGGAAACACCATATATTTT.

The chain links TRBV6-1 to TRBJ1-3; D is ambiguous. Germline-derived CDR1 and CDR2 are MNHNS and SASEGT. This CDR3 is 16 amino acids long. V gave up 2 bases and J gave up 0 bases, with 11 bases separating them. CDR3 nucleotides: TGTGCCAGCAGTGAACAAGTAGGGCTCTCTGGAAACACCATATATTTT. Encoded protein: CASSEQVGLSGNTIYF.

Of note for this clonotype: Given a much more abundant clone one base away, this may be a read error. V usage is TRBV2 and J usage is TRBJ1-1, with D unclear. V lost 7 bases and J 0 bases, leaving 3 bases between the germline ends. Germline V gene data show CDR1 as SNHLY and CDR2 as FYNNEI. The CDR3 sequence is 11 residues long. The CDR3 bases are TGTGCCAGCAACTTGAACACTGAAGCTTTCTTT. Protein sequence: CASNLNTEAFF. The full variable domain, its missing parts supplied by reference TRBV2 and TRBJ1-1, is EPEVTQTPSHQVTQMGQEVILRCVPISNHLYFYWYRQILGQKVEFLVSFYNNEISEKSEIFDDQFSVERPDGSNFTLKIRSTKLEDSAMYFCASNLNTEAFFGQGTRLTVV.

The sample holds a few counts of this clonotype. This chain links TRBV30 with TRBJ2-3; 8 bases are a match to TRBD2. The V and J ends lost 0 bases and 4 bases, in that order; junction bases with no gene match: 6. The V gene's germline CDR1 is GTSNPN and CDR2 SVGIG (reference sequence). CDR3 length: 15 amino acids. Here the CDR3 reads CAWSVSGGSADTQYF. As DNA, the CDR3 is TGTGCCTGGAGTGTAAGCGGGGGTAGTGCAGATACGCAGTATTTT.

This clonotype was detected only once. The chain employs TRBV19 and TRBJ1-5, with a tentative D call TRBD1 (5 bases). Trimming took off 5 bases at V and 3 bases at J, with 14 bases between the two ends. CDR3 size: 15 residues. CDR1 is LNHDA and CDR2 is SQIVND in the germline V gene (reference sequence). The CDR3 region is CASSRDRAANQPQHF. CDR3 bases: TGTGCCAGTAGTCGAGACAGAGCGGCCAATCAGCCCCAGCATTTT.

This clonotype was seen a handful of times. J is TRBJ2-7 and V is TRBV7-2; 8 bases map to TRBD2. The CDR3 runs 15 residues. The ends lost 1 base at V and 2 bases at J; junction bases unmatched: 4. The V gene's germline CDR1 is SGHTA and CDR2 FQGNSA. The CDR3 loop is CASSLGVGGAYEQYF. DNA of the CDR3: TGTGCCAGCAGCTTAGGAGTCGGGGGGGCCTACGAGCAGTACTTC.

This clonotype turned up a few times. The chain couples TRBV3-1 to TRBJ2-1, with D maybe TRBD2 (5 bases). The CDR3 is 14 residues long. Germline V gene sequence: CDR1 LGHDT, CDR2 YNNKEL (reference sequence). The ends were cut back, 2 bases at V and 10 bases at J, with 15 bases in the middle. DNA for the CDR3: TGTGCCAGCAGCCAAACCCTAGCTTCGGAGGAGCAGTTCTTC. Amino acids: CASSQTLASEEQFF.

This chain joins TRBV29-1 and TRBJ2-7; TRBD1 aligns across 10 bases. The CDR3 loop spans 14 amino acids. After removal of 6 bases from V and 3 bases from J, the junction contained 8 bases not matched to a gene. Per the germline V gene, CDR1 is SQVTM and CDR2 is ANQGSEA. The CDR3 region has the DNA TGCAGCGTCGGAGGACAGGGGGATCTCTACGAGCAGTACTTC. Residues: CSVGGQGDLYEQYF.

Many counts were recorded for this clonotype. This chain links TRBV27 with TRBJ2-1; D remains unclear. Between the trimmed V and J ends, which lost 5 bases and 7 bases, there was a span of 9 bases. This CDR3 comprises 12 residues. The germline V gene encodes CDR1 MNHEY and CDR2 SMNVEV (reference sequence). CDR3 amino acids: CASSAETNEQFF. The CDR3 DNA follows: TGTGCCAGCAGTGCCGAGACTAATGAGCAGTTCTTC.

This chain links TRBV11-2 with TRBJ2-5, with no clear D. Deletions cut 1 base from V and 5 bases from J, with 17 bases between. The germline CDR1 and CDR2 sequences are SGHAT and FQNNGV. This CDR3 spans 16 amino acids. The CDR3 loop is CASSLGGAGLGETQYF. CDR3 in DNA: TGTGCCAGCAGCTTAGGAGGCGCTGGTCTGGGGGAGACCCAGTACTTC.

This clonotype was seen at least ten times. This chain uses TRBV7-2 with TRBJ2-3, with a tentative D call TRBD1 (6 bases). V lost 4 bases and J 4 bases, leaving 15 bases between the germline ends. Germline CDR1 SGHTA, CDR2 FQGNSA. The CDR3 extends over 15 amino acids. CDR3 nucleotides: TGTGCCAGCAGCTCCGGGACAATTAGGTCAGATACGCAGTATTTT. Translating gives CASSSGTIRSDTQYF.

The gene calls are TRBV9 and TRBJ2-3; D is unresolved. This CDR3 contains 13 residues. V lost 0 bases to trimming and J lost 6 bases, with 8 bases between them. From germline, CDR1 is SGDLS and CDR2 YYNGEE. The CDR3 nucleotides read TGTGCCAGCAGCGTAGTAAACGTGGATACGCAGTATTTT. It is translated as CASSVVNVDTQYF. The variable domain in full, completed from reference TRBV9 and TRBJ2-3, reads DSGVTQTPKHLITATGQRVTLRCSPRSGDLSVYWYQQSLDQGLQFLIQYYNGEERAKGNILERFSAQQFPDLHSELNLSSLELGDSALYFCASSVVNVDTQYFGPGTRLTVL.

The chain couples TRBV6-2 or TRBV6-3 to TRBJ2-5, with D possibly called TRBD1 or TRBD2 (6 bases each). V was cut by 6 bases and J by 4 bases, with 18 bases left in between. The CDR3 runs 15 residues. Germline assignment: CDR1 MNHEY and CDR2 SVGEGT. The CDR3 sequence: CASRGRPRGGETQYF. CDR3 DNA: TGTGCCAGCAGAGGAAGGCCCAGGGGAGGAGAGACCCAGTACTTC.

At least ten counts were recorded for this clonotype. The V and J genes are TRBV18 and TRBJ2-3; no firm D call. The length of the CDR3 is 14 residues. The V end lost 2 bases, the J end lost 0 bases, and 6 bases lay between the germline ends. Germline V gene sequence: CDR1 KGHSH, CDR2 LQKENI. The CDR3 region is CASSPTVSTDTQYF. For the CDR3, the DNA is TGTGCCAGCTCACCAACCGTAAGCACAGATACGCAGTATTTT.

The chain couples TRBV7-2 to TRBJ1-2, with 7 bases fitting TRBD1. This CDR3 has 15 residues. From germline, CDR1 is SGHTA and CDR2 FQGNSA. The V gene end was trimmed by 4 bases and the J gene end by 1 base; junction bases not matched to a gene: 6. CDR3 region: CASSSVGTDNYGYTF. The DNA of the CDR3 is TGTGCCAGCAGCTCGGTGGGGACAGATAACTATGGCTACACCTTC.

A few counts support this clonotype. The chain has TRBV20-1 and TRBJ2-7; TRBD1 matches at 7 bases. The CDR3 length is 12 residues. Germline loops: CDR1 DFQATT, CDR2 SNEGSKA (reference sequence). V shed 4 bases, J shed 1 base, and the junction held 1 base outside the gene matches. The CDR3 protein is CSAMGQSYEQYF. DNA of the CDR3: TGCAGTGCTATGGGACAGTCCTACGAGCAGTACTTC.

The chain combines TRBV20-1 with TRBJ1-2; D gene unclear. The V end lost 0 bases, the J end lost 2 bases, and 10 bases lay between the germline ends. The CDR3 consists of 14 residues. CDR1 DFQATT and CDR2 SNEGSKA come from the germline V gene (reference sequence). The CDR3 region has the DNA TGCAGTGCTAGAGAAAGACTCCCAAACTATGGCTACACCTTC. Its protein is CSARERLPNYGYTF.